This T cell receptor beta chain emerged from a study of shared clonotypes between healthy human individuals. Study-level results: With a handful of donors compared, approximately 5.5% of naive CD4 clonotypes were shared.

TCRdb's copy holds only in-frame clones and misses some; the assay was immunoSEQ multiplex PCR. The sample consists of 2,500,000 or so clones, approximately 93% of them appearing once. The CDR3 extends over 14 amino acids. J was trimmed by 5 bases and V by 7 bases; bases with no gene match: 8. Germline V lookup: CDR1 MDHEN, CDR2 SYDVKM. Concerning this clone itself: No antigen is known for it.

V and J are TRBV28 and TRBJ1-1; the match to TRBD1 covers 9 bases. The sequenced sample was naive CD4+ T cells from PBMCs. Subset denoted: CD45RA+ positively selected. The clonotype was recovered from a man aged 18 to 29 in good health. Some clones in this sample may be carry-over from other donors' samples. The CDR3 region is CASTSQGAFTEAFF. Here the CDR3 DNA reads TGTGCCAGCACCTCACAGGGGGCTTTTACTGAAGCTTTCTTT. Full variable domain (remainder filled in from reference TRBV28 and TRBJ1-1): DVKVTQSSRYLVKRTGEKVFLECVQDMDHENMFWYRQDPGLGLRLIYFSYDVKMKEKGDIPEGYSVSREKKERFSLILESASTNQTSMYLCASTSQGAFTEAFFGQGTRLTVV.